This T cell receptor (beta chain) was captured in a study of shared clonotypes between healthy human individuals. The germline V gene encodes CDR1 SGHRS and CDR2 YFSETQ. CDR3 length equals 12 residues. V was pared by 7 bases and J by 3 bases, with 0 bases of the junction left unmatched. Of note for this clone: The antigen is not known.

For every subset, genomic DNA was evenly distributed across several immunoSEQ plates. The assay was immunoSEQ multiplex PCR, and TCRdb's table has in-frame clones only and misses some. The data show about 92,000 clones, 60% to 75% seen once. Study results and caveats: Memory subsets had estimated richness that was generally smaller than that of naive subsets.

V is TRBV5-1 and J is TRBJ1-1, with 10 positions matching TRBD1. This sequence was found in a man in his thirties or forties in good health. Sequenced input: memory CD8+ T cells sorted from blood. Documented subset: CD45RO+ cells pooled with CCR7-negative TemRA cells. The CDR3 sequence is CASGQGDTEAFF. The CDR3 nucleotides read TGCGCCAGCGGACAGGGGGACACTGAAGCTTTCTTT.